This T cell receptor (beta chain) appears in the sequencing data of a study of T cells in Graves' hyperthyroidism and ophthalmopathy. Looked up from germline, CDR1 is KGHSH and CDR2 is LQKENI. This CDR3 has 13 amino acids. V was pared by 6 bases and J by 8 bases, with 16 bases between. Amplified TCR beta CDR3 regions derived from RNA transcripts. First-round RT-PCR with HTBI primers amplified the TCR CDR3 region. In TCRdb, the multiplex PCR reads were re-called with MiXCR into one record per CDR3 protein. The data contain under 400,000 distinct CDR3 sequences, 13% of them singletons. The receptor was derived from a young woman with Graves' hyperthyroidism. Specimen: blood. The chain employs TRBV18 and TRBJ2-5, with D tentatively TRBD2 (5 bases). This CDR3 is CASSPTADSTQYF. The CDR3 DNA follows: TGTGCCAGCTCGCCGACCGCGGACTCTACCCAGTACTTC.